These 18 T cell receptor beta chains were sequenced from one sample in a study of shared clonotypes between healthy human individuals. It was CD45RO-negative cells, positively selected for CCR7, that made up naive CD8 cells, with terminally differentiated effector memory CD45RA+ cells excluded. Profiling relied on immunoSEQ multiplex PCR, and the TCRdb table lists in-frame clones only, not all of them. The sample includes fewer than 800,000 clones, under 95% seen only once; the top ten take approximately 24%. The sequenced material came from naive CD8+ T cells sorted from blood. These receptors all stem from a man aged 25-45 years in good health.

V usage is TRBV11-2 and J usage is TRBJ2-5; possibly TRBD2 for D (5 bases). CDR3 length: 14 residues. The ends were cut back, 4 bases at V and 0 bases at J, with 9 bases in the middle. Germline V lookup: CDR1 SGHAT, CDR2 FQNNGV. CDR3 residues: CASSSERYQETQYF. CDR3 DNA: TGTGCCAGCAGCTCTGAGCGGTACCAAGAGACCCAGTACTTC.

This chain links TRBV27 with TRBJ2-7; 7 bases fit TRBD1. Trimming removed 3 bases from V and 2 bases from J; junction bases left unmatched: 4. The CDR3 length is 14 residues. The germline gives CDR1 MNHEY, CDR2 SMNVEV (reference sequence). CDR3 in DNA: TGTGCCAGCAGTTTTTTCCAGGGGGCCTACGAGCAGTACTTC. Amino acids: CASSFFQGAYEQYF.

The chain is built from TRBV9 and TRBJ2-2; 7 nucleotides agree with TRBD1. V trimming: 3 bases; J trimming: 2 bases; junction bases outside the gene matches: 4. The CDR3 has 15 residues. Germline V CDR1 and CDR2: SGDLS, YYNGEE. DNA for the CDR3: TGTGCCAGCAGCGCCGACAGGGATAACACCGGGGAGCTGTTTTTT. It codes for CASSADRDNTGELFF.

This chain's CDR3 is CASSWTSGTYEQYF. The CDR3 DNA is TGTGCCAGCAGTTGGACTAGCGGGACATACGAGCAGTACTTC. This chain joins TRBV27 and TRBJ2-7; 12 bases fit TRBD2. The ends lost 4 bases at V and 4 bases at J; junction bases unmatched: 2. CDR1 is MNHEY, CDR2 SMNVEV, per germline (reference sequence). The CDR3 loop spans 14 amino acids.

This rearrangement joins TRBV5-4 to TRBJ2-7; 12 bases fit TRBD2. This CDR3 contains 15 residues. After removal of 4 bases from V and 2 bases from J, the junction contained 4 bases not matched to a gene. Germline CDR1 and CDR2: SGHNT and YYREEE (reference sequence). For the CDR3, the DNA is TGTGCCAGCAGCGCTGGACTAGCGGGGACCTACGAGCAGTACTTC. It codes for CASSAGLAGTYEQYF.

In regard to this clone: The same CDR3 is also encoded by other DNA sequences in this sample. This sequence joins TRBV27 and TRBJ2-7, with TRBD1 as a possible D gene (6 bases). Trimming cost V 1 base and J 0 bases, with 10 bases left between them. There are 15 residues in the CDR3. Germline V gene sequence: CDR1 MNHEY, CDR2 SMNVEV (reference sequence). The CDR3 coding sequence is TGTGCCAGCAGTTTATATAGGGGGAGCTCCTACGAGCAGTACTTC. It encodes CASSLYRGSSYEQYF.

The rearrangement links TRBV29-1 to TRBJ2-7, with D uncertain. CDR3 length: 13 amino acids. CDR1 and CDR2 from the germline V gene are SQVTM and ANQGSEA. V was pared by 1 base and J by 7 bases, with 14 bases between. The CDR3 DNA reads as TGCAGCGTTGAAGGGGATTTCCCCCTGGAGCAGTACTTC. Residues: CSVEGDFPLEQYF.

The chain employs TRBV27 and TRBJ2-2, with a possible D match to TRBD1 (6 bases). The germline gives CDR1 MNHEY, CDR2 SMNVEV (reference sequence). V was pared by 6 bases and J by 2 bases, with 13 bases between. The CDR3 has 15 residues. In nucleotides, the CDR3 is TGTGCCAGCAGAACCCGACAGGTTAACACCGGGGAGCTGTTTTTT. It encodes CASRTRQVNTGELFF.

The chain has TRBV7-9 and TRBJ2-1; 15 nucleotides line up with TRBD2. The CDR3 spans 17 residues. Looked up from germline, CDR1 is SEHNR and CDR2 is FQNEAQ (reference sequence). Trimming removed 5 bases from V and 3 bases from J; junction bases left unmatched: 5. The CDR3 region has the DNA TGTGCCAGCAGCCCTTGGACTAGCGGGAGGGACTACAATGAGCAGTTCTTC. The encoded protein is CASSPWTSGRDYNEQFF.

V and J are TRBV12-5 and TRBJ2-7, with D hard to call. Trimming cost V 2 bases and J 2 bases, with 4 bases left between them. This CDR3 is 12 amino acids long. The germline V gene encodes CDR1 LGHNT and CDR2 FRNRAP. CDR3 in DNA: TGTGCTAGTGGTTTGTCGACCTACGAGCAGTACTTC. Amino acids: CASGLSTYEQYF.

The chain is built from TRBV6-5 and TRBJ2-7, with D maybe TRBD1 (5 bases). The CDR3 spans 14 residues. The germline V and J ends were trimmed by 2 bases and 1 base, with 9 bases remaining between them. The germline V gene has CDR1 MNHEY and CDR2 SVGAGI. CDR3 amino acids: CASSYMQGSYEQYF. The CDR3 bases are TGTGCCAGCAGTTACATGCAGGGATCCTACGAGCAGTACTTC.

This clone was counted only a few times. The V and J genes are TRBV21-1 and TRBJ2-7; TRBD2 is the table's D call, not checked against the DNA. TRBV21-1 is listed as a pseudogene. There are 11 residues in the CDR3. CDR3 DNA: TGTGCCAGCAGCAGCGGGCGCGAGCAGTACTTC. Its protein is CASSSGREQYF.

This clone was seen only once. The rearrangement uses TRBV6-1 and TRBJ2-7; TRBD2 is a possible D gene (6 bases). V shed 6 bases and J shed 3 bases, with 15 bases lying between them. The CDR3 totals 14 residues. CDR1 MNHNS and CDR2 SASEGT come from the germline V gene. The CDR3 sequence is CASRGDSTFYEQYF. CDR3 in DNA: TGTGCCAGCAGAGGGGACTCGACCTTCTACGAGCAGTACTTC.

The chain has TRBV28 and TRBJ1-2; no clear D gene. The CDR3 has 12 residues. The germline CDR1 and CDR2 sequences are MDHEN and SYDVKM. Trimming cost V 4 bases and J 6 bases, with 9 bases left between them. In DNA form, the CDR3 reads TGTGCCAGCAGTTCTCCGGGAGATGGCTACACCTTC. Translated: CASSSPGDGYTF.

V usage is TRBV7-9 and J usage is TRBJ1-2; tentatively, D is TRBD1 (5 bases). V was cut by 5 bases and J by 0 bases, with 13 bases left in between. CDR1 is SEHNR, CDR2 FQNEAQ, per germline (reference sequence). The CDR3 has 15 amino acids. The CDR3 spells CASSPPTETNYGYTF. In nucleotides, the CDR3 is TGTGCCAGCAGCCCCCCGACAGAAACTAACTATGGCTACACCTTC.

The chain joins TRBV2 to TRBJ1-4; D is ambiguous. With 6 bases removed from V and 4 bases from J, the gap between germline ends came to 15 bases. This CDR3 spans 15 amino acids. Germline CDR1 reads SNHLY; CDR2 reads FYNNEI. This CDR3 is CASRSQPGVNEKLFF. DNA of the CDR3: TGTGCCAGCAGGTCCCAGCCTGGAGTTAATGAAAAACTGTTTTTT.

The V call is TRBV27, the J call TRBJ1-2; 10 nucleotides match TRBD1. CDR3 size: 15 residues. J lost 4 bases, V lost 5 bases, and 7 bases had no gene match. Germline V gene sequence: CDR1 MNHEY, CDR2 SMNVEV (reference sequence). The CDR3 loop is CASSPGQGVFYGYTF. The CDR3 nucleotides are TGTGCCAGCAGTCCTGGACAGGGGGTTTTCTATGGCTACACCTTC.

The rearrangement links TRBV7-7 to TRBJ2-5; TRBD2 aligns across 7 bases. This CDR3 has 14 residues. Germline CDR1 SSHAT, CDR2 FNYEAQ (reference sequence). The V gene end was trimmed by 4 bases and the J gene end by 7 bases; junction bases not matched to a gene: 9. The CDR3 here is CASSSPGLPRTQYF. The CDR3 nucleotides are TGTGCCAGCAGCTCACCGGGACTACCAAGGACCCAGTACTTC.